This T cell receptor beta chain emerged from a study of T cell responses to AZD1222 COVID-19 vaccine. Per germline, CDR1 SGHTA and CDR2 FQGNSA. This CDR3 contains 15 residues. Trimming removed 5 bases at V and 1 base at J, with 11 bases between. Study-wide findings and caveats: Unmutated variant regions are reportedly targeted by nearly half of spike-specific TCRs.

The count of this clone is one. The antigen is not known. Generated by immunoSEQ multiplex PCR, the TCRdb table keeps only in-frame clones and is missing some. The table has about 92,000 clones, roughly 93% seen once. V and J are TRBV7-2 and TRBJ2-2; the D is unclear. The sequenced sample was peripheral blood, obtained on day 0 of AZD1222 vaccination. This TCR was sampled from an adult in good health. The CDR3 nucleotides read TGTGCCAGCAGCCTGCTTCCCGGGAACACCGGGGAGCTGTTTTTT. Translation gives CASSLLPGNTGELFF.